This T cell receptor beta chain was captured in a study of blood T cell repertoires in COVID-19. Study-wide background: The United States, Italy and Spain provided the acute and convalescent COVID-19 samples. Sample material is recorded as cDNA or gDNA derived from T cells, B-cell-depleted T cells, or PBMCs.

The authors' processing: Amplification of reference gene primers was used by the study to estimate nucleated cell counts. Method: immunoSEQ multiplex PCR; TCRdb's copy keeps in-frame clones and lacks some. That table is the source of V, J and clone size, and D and trimming were worked out from the DNA. The sample records approximately 260,000 clones, roughly 84% being singletons. The sequence derives from a woman between 40 and 50 years old with active or convalescent COVID-19. The sequenced sample was peripheral blood.

In DNA, the CDR3 is TGTGCCAGCAGGCACCCCGGACAGTCGGGGACCCAGTACTTC. Residues: CASRHPGQSGTQYF. V gene TRBV3-1 (or the pseudogene TRBV3-2) combines with J gene TRBJ2-5, with a possible D match to TRBD1 (6 bases). The CDR3 runs to 14 residues. Germline lookup yields CDR1 LGHDT and CDR2 YNNKEL (reference sequence). The V end was cut by 6 bases, the J end by 7 bases, with 18 bases between.